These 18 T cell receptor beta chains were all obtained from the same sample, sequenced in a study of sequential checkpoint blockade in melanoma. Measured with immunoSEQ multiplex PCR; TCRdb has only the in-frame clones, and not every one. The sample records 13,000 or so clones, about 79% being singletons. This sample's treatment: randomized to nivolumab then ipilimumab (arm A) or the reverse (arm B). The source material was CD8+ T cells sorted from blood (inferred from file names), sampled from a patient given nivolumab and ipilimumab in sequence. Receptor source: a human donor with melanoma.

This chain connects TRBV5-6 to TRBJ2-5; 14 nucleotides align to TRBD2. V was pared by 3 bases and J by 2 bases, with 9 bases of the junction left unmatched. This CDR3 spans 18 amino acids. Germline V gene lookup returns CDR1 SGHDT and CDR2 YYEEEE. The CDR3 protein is CASSSGLAGGWEQETQYF. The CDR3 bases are TGTGCCAGCAGCTCAGGACTAGCGGGGGGTTGGGAACAAGAGACCCAGTACTTC.

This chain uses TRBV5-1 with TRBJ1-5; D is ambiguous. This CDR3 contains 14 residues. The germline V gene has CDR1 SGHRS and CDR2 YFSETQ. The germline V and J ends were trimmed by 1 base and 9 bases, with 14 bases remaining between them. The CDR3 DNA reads TGCGCCAGCAGCTTGAATCCATTCGAGGGGCCCCAGCATTTT. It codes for CASSLNPFEGPQHF. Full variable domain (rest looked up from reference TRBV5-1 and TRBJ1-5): KAGVTQTPRYLIKTRGQQVTLSCSPISGHRSVSWYQQTPGQGLQFLFEYFSETQRNKGNFPGRFSGRQFSNSRSEMNVSTLELGDSALYLCASSLNPFEGPQHFGDGTRLSIL.

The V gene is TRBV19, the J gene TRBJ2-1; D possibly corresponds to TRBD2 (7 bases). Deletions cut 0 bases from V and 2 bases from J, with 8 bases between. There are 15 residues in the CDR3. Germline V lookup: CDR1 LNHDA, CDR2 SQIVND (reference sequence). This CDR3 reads CASSIDGGPYNEQFF. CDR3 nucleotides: TGTGCCAGTAGTATAGACGGGGGGCCCTACAATGAGCAGTTCTTC.

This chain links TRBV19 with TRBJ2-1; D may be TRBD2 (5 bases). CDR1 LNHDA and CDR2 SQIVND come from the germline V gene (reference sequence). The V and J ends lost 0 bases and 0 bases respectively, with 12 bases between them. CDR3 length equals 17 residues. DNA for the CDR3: TGTGCCAGTAGTATAGATTTGAGCGGCTCCTCCTACAATGAGCAGTTCTTC. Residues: CASSIDLSGSSYNEQFF.

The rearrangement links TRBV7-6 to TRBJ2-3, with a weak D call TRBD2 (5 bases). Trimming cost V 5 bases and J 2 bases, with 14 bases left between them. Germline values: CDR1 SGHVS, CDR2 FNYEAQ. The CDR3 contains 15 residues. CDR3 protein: CASSRSGMNTDTQYF. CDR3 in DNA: TGTGCCAGCAGCCGAAGCGGTATGAACACAGATACGCAGTATTTT.

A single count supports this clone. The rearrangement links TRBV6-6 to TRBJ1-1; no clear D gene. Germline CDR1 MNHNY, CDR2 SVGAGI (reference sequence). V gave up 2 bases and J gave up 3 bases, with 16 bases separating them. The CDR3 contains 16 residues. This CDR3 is CASSYPQSGSDTEAFF. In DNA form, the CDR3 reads TGTGCCAGCAGTTACCCCCAATCGGGGAGTGACACTGAAGCTTTCTTT.

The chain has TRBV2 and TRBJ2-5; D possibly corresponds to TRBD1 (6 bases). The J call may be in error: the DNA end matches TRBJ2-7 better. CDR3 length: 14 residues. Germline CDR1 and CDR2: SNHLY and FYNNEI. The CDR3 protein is CATLRGDTSYEQYF. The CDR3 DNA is TGTGCCACCCTACGTGGGGACACTTCCTACGAGCAGTACTTC.

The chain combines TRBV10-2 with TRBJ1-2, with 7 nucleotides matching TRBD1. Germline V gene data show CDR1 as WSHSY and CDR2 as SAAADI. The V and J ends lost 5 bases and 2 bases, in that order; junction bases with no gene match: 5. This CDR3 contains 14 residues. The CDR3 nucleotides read TGCGCCAGCAGTCCGGGACAGACCAACTATGGCTACACCTTC. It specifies CASSPGQTNYGYTF.

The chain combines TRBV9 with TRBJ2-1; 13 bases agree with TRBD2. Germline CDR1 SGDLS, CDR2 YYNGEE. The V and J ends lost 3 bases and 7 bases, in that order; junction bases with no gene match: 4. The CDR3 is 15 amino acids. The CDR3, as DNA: TGTGCCAGCAGCGGGGGACTAGCGGGGTTTAATGAGCAGTTCTTC. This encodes CASSGGLAGFNEQFF. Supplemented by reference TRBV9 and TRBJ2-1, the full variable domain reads DSGVTQTPKHLITATGQRVTLRCSPRSGDLSVYWYQQSLDQGLQFLIQYYNGEERAKGNILERFSAQQFPDLHSELNLSSLELGDSALYFCASSGGLAGFNEQFFGPGTRLTVL.

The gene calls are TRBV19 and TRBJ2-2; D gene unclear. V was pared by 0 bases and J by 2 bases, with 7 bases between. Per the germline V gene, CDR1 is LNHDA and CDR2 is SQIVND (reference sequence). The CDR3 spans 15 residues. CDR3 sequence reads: CASSIDSLNTGELFF. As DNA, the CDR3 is TGTGCCAGTAGTATAGATTCCCTCAACACCGGGGAGCTGTTTTTT.

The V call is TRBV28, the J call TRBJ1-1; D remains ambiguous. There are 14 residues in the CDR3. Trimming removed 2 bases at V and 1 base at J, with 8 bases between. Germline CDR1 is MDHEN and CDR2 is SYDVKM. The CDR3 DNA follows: TGTGCCAGCAGTTTAAGACTGACGAACACTGAAGCTTTCTTT. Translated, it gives CASSLRLTNTEAFF.

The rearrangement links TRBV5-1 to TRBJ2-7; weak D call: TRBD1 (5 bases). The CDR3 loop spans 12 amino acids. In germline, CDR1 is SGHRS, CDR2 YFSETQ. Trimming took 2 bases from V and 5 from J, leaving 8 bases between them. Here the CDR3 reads CASSFTGDEQYF. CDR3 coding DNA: TGCGCCAGCAGCTTCACAGGCGACGAGCAGTACTTC.

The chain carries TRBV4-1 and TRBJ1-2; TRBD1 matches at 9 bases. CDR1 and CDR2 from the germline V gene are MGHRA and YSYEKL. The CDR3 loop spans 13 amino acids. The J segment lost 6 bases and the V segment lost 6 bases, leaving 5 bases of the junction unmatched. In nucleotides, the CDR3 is TGCGCCAGCAGTCCGACAGGGGGTGATGGCTACACCTTC. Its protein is CASSPTGGDGYTF.

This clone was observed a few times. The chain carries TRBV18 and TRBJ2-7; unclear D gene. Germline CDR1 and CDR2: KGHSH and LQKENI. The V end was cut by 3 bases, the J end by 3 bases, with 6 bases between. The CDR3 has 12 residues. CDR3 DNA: TGTGCCAGCTCACCGCCAGGCTACGAGCAGTACTTC. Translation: CASSPPGYEQYF.

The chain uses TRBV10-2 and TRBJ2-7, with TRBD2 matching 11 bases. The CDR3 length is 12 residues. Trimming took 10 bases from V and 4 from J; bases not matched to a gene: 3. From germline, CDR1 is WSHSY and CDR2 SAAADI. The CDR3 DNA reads TGCGCCACTCTAGCGGGAGGTTACGAGCAGTACTTC. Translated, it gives CATLAGGYEQYF.

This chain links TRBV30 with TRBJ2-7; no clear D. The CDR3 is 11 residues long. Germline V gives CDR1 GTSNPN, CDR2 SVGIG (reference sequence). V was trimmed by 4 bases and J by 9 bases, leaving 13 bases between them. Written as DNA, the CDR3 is TGTGCCTGGACGGTGGGTTGGGCGCAGTACTTC. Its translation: CAWTVGWAQYF.

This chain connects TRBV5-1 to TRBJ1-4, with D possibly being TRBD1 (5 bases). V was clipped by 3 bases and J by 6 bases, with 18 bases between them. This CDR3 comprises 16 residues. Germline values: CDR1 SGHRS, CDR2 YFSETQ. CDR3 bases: TGCGCCAGCAGCTGGGGCCGGGGAGGGTTCGATGAAAAACTGTTTTTT. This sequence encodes CASSWGRGGFDEKLFF.

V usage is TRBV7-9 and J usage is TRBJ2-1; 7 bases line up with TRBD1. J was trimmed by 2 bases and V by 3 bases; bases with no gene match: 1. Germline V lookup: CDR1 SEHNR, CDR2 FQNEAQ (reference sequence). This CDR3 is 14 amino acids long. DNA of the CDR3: TGTGCCAGCAGCTTGACAGGGCCCTACAATGAGCAGTTCTTC. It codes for CASSLTGPYNEQFF.